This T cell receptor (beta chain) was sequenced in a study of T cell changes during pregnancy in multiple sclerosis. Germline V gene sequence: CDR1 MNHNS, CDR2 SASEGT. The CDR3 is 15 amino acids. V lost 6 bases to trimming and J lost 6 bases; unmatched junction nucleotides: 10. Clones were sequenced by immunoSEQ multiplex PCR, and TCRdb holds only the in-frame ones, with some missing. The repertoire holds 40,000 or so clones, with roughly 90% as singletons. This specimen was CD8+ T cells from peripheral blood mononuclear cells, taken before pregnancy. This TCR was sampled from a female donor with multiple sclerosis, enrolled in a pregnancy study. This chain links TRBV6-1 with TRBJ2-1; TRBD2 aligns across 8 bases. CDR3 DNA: TGTGCCAGCAGCCAGATGGGACTAGGGGTCAATGAGCAGTTCTTC. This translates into CASSQMGLGVNEQFF.